This T cell receptor (beta chain) is from a study of CD8 T cells in ankylosing spondylitis. The sample holds a few counts of this clonotype. Each CDR3 protein gets one entry after TCRdb re-called the 5' RACE reads with MiXCR. The sample lists 300,000 to 350,000 distinct CDR3 sequences; about 15% were seen once. This CDR3 has 13 amino acids. V was pared by 10 bases and J by 0 bases, with 12 bases between. In germline, CDR1 is WSHSY, CDR2 SAAADI. The chain carries TRBV10-2 and TRBJ1-1; maybe TRBD1 (5 bases). This TCR was recovered from a male donor with ankylosing spondylitis or in good health (not recorded which). The sequenced material came from blood, either unsorted or a sorted T cell fraction (not recorded which). CDR3 region: CATGADMNTEAFF. The CDR3 DNA follows: TGCGCCACCGGGGCGGATATGAACACTGAAGCTTTCTTT.